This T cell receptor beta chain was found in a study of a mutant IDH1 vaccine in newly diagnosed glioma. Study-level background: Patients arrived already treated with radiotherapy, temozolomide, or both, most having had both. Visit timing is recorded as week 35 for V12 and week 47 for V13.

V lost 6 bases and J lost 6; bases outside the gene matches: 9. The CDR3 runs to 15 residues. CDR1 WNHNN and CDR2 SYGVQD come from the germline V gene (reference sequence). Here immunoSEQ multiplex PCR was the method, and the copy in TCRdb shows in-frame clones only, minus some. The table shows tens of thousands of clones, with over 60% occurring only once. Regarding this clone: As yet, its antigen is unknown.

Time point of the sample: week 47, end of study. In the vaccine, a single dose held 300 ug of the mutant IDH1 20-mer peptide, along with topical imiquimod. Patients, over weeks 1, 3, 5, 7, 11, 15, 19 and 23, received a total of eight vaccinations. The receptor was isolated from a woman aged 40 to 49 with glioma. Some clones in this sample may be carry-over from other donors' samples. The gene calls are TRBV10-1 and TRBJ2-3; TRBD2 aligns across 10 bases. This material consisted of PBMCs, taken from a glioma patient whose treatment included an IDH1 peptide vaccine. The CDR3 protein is CASRFGLAAQDTQYF. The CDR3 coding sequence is TGCGCCAGCAGGTTTGGACTAGCGGCCCAGGATACGCAGTATTTT.